This T cell receptor beta chain originates from a study of CD8 T cells in Susac syndrome. CDR3 length equals 16 residues. Germline V CDR1 and CDR2: MNHNS, SASEGT. Trimming at V came to 8 bases and at J to 4 bases, leaving 14 bases not matched to a gene. It was with random hexamers that about 0.45 to 1 ug RNA was reverse transcribed. TCRdb used MiXCR to reprocess the immunoSEQ multiplex PCR reads, holding one entry per CDR3 protein. The sample yields 180,000 or so distinct CDR3 sequences, about 95% seen once. The V call is TRBV6-1, the J call TRBJ2-7, with 10 nucleotides matching TRBD2. Sequencing was done on a sample of CD4+ T cells from PBMCs. The sequence derives from a human donor in good health. The CDR3 sequence: CASEDNLAGASYEQYF. CDR3 nucleotides: TGTGCCAGCGAGGATAACCTAGCGGGAGCTTCGTACGAGCAGTACTTC.